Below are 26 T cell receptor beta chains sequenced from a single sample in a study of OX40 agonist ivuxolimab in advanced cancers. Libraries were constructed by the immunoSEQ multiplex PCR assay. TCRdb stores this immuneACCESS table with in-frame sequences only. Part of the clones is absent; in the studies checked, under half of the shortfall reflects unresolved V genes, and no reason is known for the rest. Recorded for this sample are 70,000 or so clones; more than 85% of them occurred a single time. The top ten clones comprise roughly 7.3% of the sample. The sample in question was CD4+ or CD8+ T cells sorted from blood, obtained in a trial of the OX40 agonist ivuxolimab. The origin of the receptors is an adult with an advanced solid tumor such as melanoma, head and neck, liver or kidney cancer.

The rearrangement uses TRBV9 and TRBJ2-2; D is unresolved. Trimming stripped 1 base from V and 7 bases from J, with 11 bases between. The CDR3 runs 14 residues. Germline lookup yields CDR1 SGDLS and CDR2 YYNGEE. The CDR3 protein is CASSVLELRGELFF. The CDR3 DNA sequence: TGTGCCAGCAGCGTATTAGAGCTTCGCGGGGAGCTGTTTTTT.

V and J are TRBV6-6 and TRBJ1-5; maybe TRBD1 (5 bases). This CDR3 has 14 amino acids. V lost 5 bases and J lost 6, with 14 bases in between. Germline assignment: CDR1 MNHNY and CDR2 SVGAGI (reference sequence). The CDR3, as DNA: TGTGCCAGCAGTCTCCGGGACCGCAGTCAGCCCCAGCATTTT. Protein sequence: CASSLRDRSQPQHF.

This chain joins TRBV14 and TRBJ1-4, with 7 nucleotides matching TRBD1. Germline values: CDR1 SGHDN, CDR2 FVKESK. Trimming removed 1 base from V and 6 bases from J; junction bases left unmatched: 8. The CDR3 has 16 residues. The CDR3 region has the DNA TGTGCCAGCAGCCAAGCAGGGGGAAGAGAGGATGAAAAACTGTTTTTT. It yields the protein CASSQAGGREDEKLFF.

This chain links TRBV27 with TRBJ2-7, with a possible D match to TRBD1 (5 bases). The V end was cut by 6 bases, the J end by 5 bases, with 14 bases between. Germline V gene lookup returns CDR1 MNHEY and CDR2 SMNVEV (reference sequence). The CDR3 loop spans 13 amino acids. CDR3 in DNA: TGTGCCAGCAGCCCCAGGGTCGGGCACGAGCAGTACTTC. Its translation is CASSPRVGHEQYF.

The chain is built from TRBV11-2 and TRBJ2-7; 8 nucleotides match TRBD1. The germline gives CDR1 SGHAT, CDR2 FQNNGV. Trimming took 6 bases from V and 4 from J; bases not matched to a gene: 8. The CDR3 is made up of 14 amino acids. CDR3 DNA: TGTGCCAGCAGGCCCGGGACAGGAACATACGAGCAGTACTTC. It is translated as CASRPGTGTYEQYF. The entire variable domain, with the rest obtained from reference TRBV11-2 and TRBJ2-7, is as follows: EAGVAQSPRYKIIEKRQSVAFWCNPISGHATLYWYQQILGQGPKLLIQFQNNGVVDDSQLPKDRFSAERLKGVDSTLKIQPAKLEDSAVYLCASRPGTGTYEQYFGPGTRLTVT.

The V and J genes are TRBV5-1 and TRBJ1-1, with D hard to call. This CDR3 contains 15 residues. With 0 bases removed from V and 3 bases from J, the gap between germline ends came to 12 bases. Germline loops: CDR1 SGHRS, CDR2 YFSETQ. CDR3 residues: CASSLESYGHTEAFF. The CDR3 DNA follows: TGCGCCAGCAGCTTGGAGTCTTATGGGCACACTGAAGCTTTCTTT.

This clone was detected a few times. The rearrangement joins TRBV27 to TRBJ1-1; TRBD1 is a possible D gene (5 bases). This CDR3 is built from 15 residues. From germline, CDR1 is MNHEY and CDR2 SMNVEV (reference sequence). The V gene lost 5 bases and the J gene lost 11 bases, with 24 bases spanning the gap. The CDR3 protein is CASSPRGTLGLRAFF. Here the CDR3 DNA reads TGTGCCAGCAGTCCCCGTGGGACCCTTGGTTTGAGGGCTTTCTTT.

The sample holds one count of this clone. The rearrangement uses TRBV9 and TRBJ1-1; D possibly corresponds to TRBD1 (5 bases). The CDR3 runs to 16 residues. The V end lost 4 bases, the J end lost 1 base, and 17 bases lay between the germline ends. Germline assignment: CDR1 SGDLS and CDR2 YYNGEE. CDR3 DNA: TGTGCCAGCAGCCTAACTAATGACAGTAGGAACACTGAAGCTTTCTTT. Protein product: CASSLTNDSRNTEAFF.

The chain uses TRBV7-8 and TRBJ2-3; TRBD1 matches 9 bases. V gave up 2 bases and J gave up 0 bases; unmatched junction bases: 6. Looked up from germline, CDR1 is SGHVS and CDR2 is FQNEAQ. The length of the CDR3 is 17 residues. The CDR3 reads CASSLLGGTGSTDTQYF. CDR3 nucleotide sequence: TGTGCCAGCAGCTTACTGGGGGGGACAGGGAGCACAGATACGCAGTATTTT.

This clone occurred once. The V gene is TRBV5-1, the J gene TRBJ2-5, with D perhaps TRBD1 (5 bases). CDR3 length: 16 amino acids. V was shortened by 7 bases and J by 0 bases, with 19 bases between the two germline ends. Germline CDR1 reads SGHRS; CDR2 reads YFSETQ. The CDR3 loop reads CASCPGTRADQETQYF. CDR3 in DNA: TGCGCCAGCTGCCCTGGTACCAGGGCGGACCAAGAGACCCAGTACTTC.

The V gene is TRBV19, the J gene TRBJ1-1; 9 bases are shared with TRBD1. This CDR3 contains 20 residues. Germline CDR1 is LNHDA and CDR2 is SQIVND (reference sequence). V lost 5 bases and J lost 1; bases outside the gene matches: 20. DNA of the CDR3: TGTGCCAGTAGTGAAGGCGGACAGGGGAAGGAAGTTATTTGGAACACTGAAGCTTTCTTT. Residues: CASSEGGQGKEVIWNTEAFF. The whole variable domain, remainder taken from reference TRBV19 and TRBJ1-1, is DGGITQSPKYLFRKEGQNVTLSCEQNLNHDAMYWYRQDPGQGLRLIYYSQIVNDFQKGDIAEGYSVSREKKESFPLTVTSAQKNPTAFYLCASSEGGQGKEVIWNTEAFFGQGTRLTVV.

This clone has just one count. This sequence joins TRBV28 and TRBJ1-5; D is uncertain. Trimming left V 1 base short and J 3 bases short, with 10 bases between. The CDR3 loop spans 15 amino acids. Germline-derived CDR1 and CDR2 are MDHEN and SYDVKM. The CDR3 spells CASSLSTLDNQPQHF. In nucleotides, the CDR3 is TGTGCCAGCAGTTTATCGACCCTAGACAATCAGCCCCAGCATTTT.

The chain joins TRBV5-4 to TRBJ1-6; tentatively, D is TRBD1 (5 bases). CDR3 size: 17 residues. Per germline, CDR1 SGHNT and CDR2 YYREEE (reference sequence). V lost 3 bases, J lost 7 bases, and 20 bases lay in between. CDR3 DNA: TGTGCCAGCAGCTCAAACAGGTTGATCATTGAGAATTCACCCCTCCACTTT. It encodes CASSSNRLIIENSPLHF.

CDR3 protein: CASKVTPERGYTF. CDR3 in DNA: TGTGCCAGCAAGGTAACACCTGAACGTGGCTACACCTTC. J is TRBJ1-2 and V is TRBV28; the D is unclear. Germline V gives CDR1 MDHEN, CDR2 SYDVKM. The CDR3 covers 13 residues. The V end lost 7 bases, the J end lost 7 bases, and 16 bases lay between the germline ends.

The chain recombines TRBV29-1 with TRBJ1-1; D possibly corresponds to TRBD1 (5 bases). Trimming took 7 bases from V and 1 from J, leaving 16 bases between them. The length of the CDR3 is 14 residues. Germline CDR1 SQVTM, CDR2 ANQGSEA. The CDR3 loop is CSAQIPGPNTEAFF. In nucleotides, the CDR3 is TGCAGCGCCCAAATTCCGGGGCCGAACACTGAAGCTTTCTTT. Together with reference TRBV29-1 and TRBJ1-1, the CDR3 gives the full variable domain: SAVISQKPSRDICQRGTSLTIQCQVDSQVTMMFWYRQQPGQSLTLIATANQGSEATYESGFVIDKFPISRPNLTFSTLTVSNMSPEDSSIYLCSAQIPGPNTEAFFGQGTRLTVV.

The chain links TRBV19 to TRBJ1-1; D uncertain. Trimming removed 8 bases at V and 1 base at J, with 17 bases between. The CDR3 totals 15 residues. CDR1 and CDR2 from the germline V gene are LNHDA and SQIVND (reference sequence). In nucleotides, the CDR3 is TGTGCCAGTGAAACACCCCTAAATGGGAACACTGAAGCTTTCTTT. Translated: CASETPLNGNTEAFF.

The CDR3, as DNA: TGCGCCAGCAGCCAAGAGGAGGGGGGGAACTATGGCTACACCTTC. Its translation is CASSQEEGGNYGYTF. The chain uses TRBV4-1 and TRBJ1-2, with a possible D match to TRBD1 (6 bases). V was pared by 0 bases and J by 2 bases, with 10 bases between. The CDR3 extends over 15 amino acids. CDR1 and CDR2 from the germline V gene are MGHRA and YSYEKL.

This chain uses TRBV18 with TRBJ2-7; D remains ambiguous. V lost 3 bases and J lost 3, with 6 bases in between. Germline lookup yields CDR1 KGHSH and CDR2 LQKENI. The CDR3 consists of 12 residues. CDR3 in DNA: TGTGCCAGCTCACCGGACGTCTACGAGCAGTACTTC. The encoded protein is CASSPDVYEQYF.

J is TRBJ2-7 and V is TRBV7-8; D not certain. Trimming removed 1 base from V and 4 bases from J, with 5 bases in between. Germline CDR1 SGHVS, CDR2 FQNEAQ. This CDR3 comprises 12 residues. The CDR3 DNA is TGTGCCAGCAGCTTAGAGAGGTACGAGCAGTACTTC. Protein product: CASSLERYEQYF.

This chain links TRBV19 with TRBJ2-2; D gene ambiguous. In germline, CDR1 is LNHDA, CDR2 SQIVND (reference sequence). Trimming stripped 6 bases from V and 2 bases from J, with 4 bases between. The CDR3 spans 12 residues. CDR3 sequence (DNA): TGTGCCAGTAGCCAAAACACCGGGGAGCTGTTTTTT. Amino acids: CASSQNTGELFF.

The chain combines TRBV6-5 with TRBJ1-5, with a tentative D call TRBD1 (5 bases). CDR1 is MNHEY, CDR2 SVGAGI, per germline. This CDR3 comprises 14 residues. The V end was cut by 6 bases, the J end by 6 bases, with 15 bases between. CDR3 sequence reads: CASSMGGFGQPQHF. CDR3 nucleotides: TGTGCCAGCAGCATGGGGGGATTTGGTCAGCCCCAGCATTTT.

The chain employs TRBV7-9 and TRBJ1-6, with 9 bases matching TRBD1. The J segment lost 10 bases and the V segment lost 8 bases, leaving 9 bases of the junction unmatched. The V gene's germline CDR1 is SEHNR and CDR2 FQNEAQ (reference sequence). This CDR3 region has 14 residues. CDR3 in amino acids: CASDRTGEGSPLHF. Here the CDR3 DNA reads TGTGCCAGCGACCGGACAGGGGAGGGATCACCCCTCCACTTT.

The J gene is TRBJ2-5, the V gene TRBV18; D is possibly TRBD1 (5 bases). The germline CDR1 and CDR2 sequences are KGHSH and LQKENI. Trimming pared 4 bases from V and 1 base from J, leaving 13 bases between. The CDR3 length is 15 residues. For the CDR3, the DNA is TGTGCCAGCTCACAGCCGACAGACCCCCAAGAGACCCAGTACTTC. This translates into CASSQPTDPQETQYF.

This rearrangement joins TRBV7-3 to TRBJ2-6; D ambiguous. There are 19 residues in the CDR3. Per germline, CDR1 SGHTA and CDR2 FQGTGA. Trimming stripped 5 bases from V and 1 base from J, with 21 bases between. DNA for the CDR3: TGTGCCAGCAGCCCCCAACCCTGGGCCTTGGGGTCTGGGGCCAACGTCCTGACTTTC. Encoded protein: CASSPQPWALGSGANVLTF. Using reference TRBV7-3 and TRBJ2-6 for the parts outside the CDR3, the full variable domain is GAGVSQTPSNKVTEKGKYVELRCDPISGHTALYWYRQSLGQGPEFLIYFQGTGAADDSGLPNDRFFAVRPEGSVSTLKIQRTERGDSAVYLCASSPQPWALGSGANVLTFGAGSRLTVL.

This CDR3 is CASSPRGTSYEQYF. CDR3 bases: TGTGCCAGCAGTCCGCGCGGTACCTCCTACGAGCAGTACTTC. This chain joins TRBV27 and TRBJ2-7; D is unresolved. The germline V and J ends were trimmed by 5 bases and 0 bases, with 11 bases remaining between them. The CDR3 has 14 residues. Germline CDR1 MNHEY, CDR2 SMNVEV (reference sequence).

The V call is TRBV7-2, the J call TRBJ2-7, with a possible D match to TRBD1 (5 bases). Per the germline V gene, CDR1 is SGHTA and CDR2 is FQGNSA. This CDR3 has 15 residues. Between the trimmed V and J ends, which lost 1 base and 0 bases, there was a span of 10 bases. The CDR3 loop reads CASSLGPGNSYEQYF. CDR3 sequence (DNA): TGTGCCAGCAGCTTAGGTCCAGGGAACTCCTACGAGCAGTACTTC.